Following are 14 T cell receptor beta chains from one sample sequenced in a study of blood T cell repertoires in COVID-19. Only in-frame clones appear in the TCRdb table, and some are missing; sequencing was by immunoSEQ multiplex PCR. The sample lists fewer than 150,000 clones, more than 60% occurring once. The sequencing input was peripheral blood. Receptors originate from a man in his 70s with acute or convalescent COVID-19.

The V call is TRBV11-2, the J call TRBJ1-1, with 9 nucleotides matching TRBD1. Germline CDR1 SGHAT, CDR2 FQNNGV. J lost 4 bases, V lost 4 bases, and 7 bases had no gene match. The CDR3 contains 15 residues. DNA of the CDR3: TGTGCCAGCAGCTGGGACAGGGTAGGTGGCACTGAAGCTTTCTTT. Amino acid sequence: CASSWDRVGGTEAFF.

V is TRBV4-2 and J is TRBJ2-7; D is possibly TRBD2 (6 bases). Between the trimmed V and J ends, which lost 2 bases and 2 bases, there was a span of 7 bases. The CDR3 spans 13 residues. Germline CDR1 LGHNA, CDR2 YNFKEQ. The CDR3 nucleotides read TGTGCCAGCAGCCAACTAGCGACCTACGAGCAGTACTTC. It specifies CASSQLATYEQYF.

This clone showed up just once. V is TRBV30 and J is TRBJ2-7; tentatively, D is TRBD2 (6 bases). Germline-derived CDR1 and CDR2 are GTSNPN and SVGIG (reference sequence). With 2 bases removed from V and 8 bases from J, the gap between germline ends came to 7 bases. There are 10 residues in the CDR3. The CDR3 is CAWSREQQYF. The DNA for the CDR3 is TGTGCCTGGAGTCGGGAGCAGCAGTACTTC.

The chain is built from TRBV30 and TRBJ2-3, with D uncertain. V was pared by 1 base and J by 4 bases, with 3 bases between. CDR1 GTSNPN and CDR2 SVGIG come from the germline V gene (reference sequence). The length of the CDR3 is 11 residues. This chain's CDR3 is CAWSASDTQYF. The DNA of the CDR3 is TGTGCCTGGAGTGCTTCAGATACGCAGTATTTT. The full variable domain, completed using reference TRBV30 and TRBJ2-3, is SQTIHQWPATLVQPVGSPLSLECTVEGTSNPNLYWYRQAAGRGLQLLFYSVGIGQISSEVPQNLSASRPQDRQFILSSKKLLLSDSGFYLCAWSASDTQYFGPGTRLTVL.

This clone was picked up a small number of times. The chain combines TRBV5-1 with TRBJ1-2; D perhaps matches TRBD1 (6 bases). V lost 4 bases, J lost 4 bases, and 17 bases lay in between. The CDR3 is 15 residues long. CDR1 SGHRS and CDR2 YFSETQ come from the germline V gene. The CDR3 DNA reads TGCGCCAGCAGCCCCCGGACAGATTCCCCCTATGGCTACACCTTC. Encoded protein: CASSPRTDSPYGYTF. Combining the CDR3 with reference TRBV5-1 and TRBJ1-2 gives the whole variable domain KAGVTQTPRYLIKTRGQQVTLSCSPISGHRSVSWYQQTPGQGLQFLFEYFSETQRNKGNFPGRFSGRQFSNSRSEMNVSTLELGDSALYLCASSPRTDSPYGYTFGSGTRLTVV.

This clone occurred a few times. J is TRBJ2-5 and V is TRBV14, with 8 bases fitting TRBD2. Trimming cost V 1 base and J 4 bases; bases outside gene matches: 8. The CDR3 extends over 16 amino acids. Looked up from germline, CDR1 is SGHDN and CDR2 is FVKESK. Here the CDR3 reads CASSQGFGRASETQYF. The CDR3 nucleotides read TGTGCCAGCAGCCAAGGGTTCGGGAGGGCCTCAGAGACCCAGTACTTC.

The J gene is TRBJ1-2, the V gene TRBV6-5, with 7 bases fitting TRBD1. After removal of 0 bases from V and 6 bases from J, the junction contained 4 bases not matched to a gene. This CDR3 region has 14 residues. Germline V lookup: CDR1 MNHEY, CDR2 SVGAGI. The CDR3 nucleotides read TGTGCCAGCAGTTACTCGGGACAGAATAATGGCTACACCTTC. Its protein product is CASSYSGQNNGYTF.

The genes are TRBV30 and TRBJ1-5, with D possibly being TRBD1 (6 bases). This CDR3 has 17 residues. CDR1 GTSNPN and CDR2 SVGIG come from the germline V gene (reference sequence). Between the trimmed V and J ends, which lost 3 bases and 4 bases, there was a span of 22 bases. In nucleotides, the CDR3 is TGTGCCTGGAGCCTAAACAGGGCGTTGAGGGAGAATCAGCCCCAGCATTTT. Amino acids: CAWSLNRALRENQPQHF.

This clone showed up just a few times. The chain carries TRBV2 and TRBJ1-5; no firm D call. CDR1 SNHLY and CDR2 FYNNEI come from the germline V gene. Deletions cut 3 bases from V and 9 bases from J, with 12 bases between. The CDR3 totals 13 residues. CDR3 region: CASSDEGTGPQHF. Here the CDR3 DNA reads TGTGCCAGCAGTGATGAAGGCACGGGGCCCCAGCATTTT.

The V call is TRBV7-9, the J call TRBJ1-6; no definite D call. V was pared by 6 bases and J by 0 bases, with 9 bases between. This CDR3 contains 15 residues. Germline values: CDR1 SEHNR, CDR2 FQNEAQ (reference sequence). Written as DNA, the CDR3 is TGTGCCAGCAGGGAGGACGGCTCCTATAATTCACCCCTCCACTTT. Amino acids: CASREDGSYNSPLHF.

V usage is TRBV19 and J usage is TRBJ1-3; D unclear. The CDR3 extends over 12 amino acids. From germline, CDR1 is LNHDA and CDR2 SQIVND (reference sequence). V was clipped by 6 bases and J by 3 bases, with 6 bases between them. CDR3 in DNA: TGTGCCAGTAGGGGCAGTGGAAACACCATATATTTT. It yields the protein CASRGSGNTIYF.

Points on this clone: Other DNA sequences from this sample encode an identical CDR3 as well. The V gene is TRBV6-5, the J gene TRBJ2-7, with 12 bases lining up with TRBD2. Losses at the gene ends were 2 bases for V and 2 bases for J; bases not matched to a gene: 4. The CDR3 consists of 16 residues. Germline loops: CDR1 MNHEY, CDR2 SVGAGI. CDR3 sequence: CASSYQGTSGPYEQYF. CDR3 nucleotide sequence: TGTGCCAGCAGTTACCAGGGGACTAGCGGGCCCTACGAGCAGTACTTC.

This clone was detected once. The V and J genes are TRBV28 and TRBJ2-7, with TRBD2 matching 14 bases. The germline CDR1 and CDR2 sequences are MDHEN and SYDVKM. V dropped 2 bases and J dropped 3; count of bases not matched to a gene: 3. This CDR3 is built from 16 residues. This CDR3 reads CASSLTGTSGSYEQYF. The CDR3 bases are TGTGCCAGCAGTTTAACGGGGACTAGCGGGAGCTACGAGCAGTACTTC. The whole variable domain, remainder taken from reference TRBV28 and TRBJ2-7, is DVKVTQSSRYLVKRTGEKVFLECVQDMDHENMFWYRQDPGLGLRLIYFSYDVKMKEKGDIPEGYSVSREKKERFSLILESASTNQTSMYLCASSLTGTSGSYEQYFGPGTRLTVT.

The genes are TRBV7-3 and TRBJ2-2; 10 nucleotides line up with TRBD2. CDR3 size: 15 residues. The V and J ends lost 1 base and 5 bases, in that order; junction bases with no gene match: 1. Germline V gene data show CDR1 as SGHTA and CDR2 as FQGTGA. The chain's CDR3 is CASSLMTSGTGELFF. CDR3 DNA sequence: TGTGCCAGCAGCTTAATGACTAGCGGGACCGGGGAGCTGTTTTTT.